This T cell receptor beta chain was captured by sequencing in a study of OX40 agonist ivuxolimab in advanced cancers. Findings and limits, study-wide: Relative to CD4+ cells, CD8+ T cells on average had more expanded clones.

Assay used: immunoSEQ multiplex PCR; TCRdb lists only in-frame clones, some missing. The repertoire holds approximately 28,000 clones, with 70% to 90% as singletons. The CDR3 extends over 16 amino acids. The V gene's germline CDR1 is MNHEY and CDR2 SVGAGI. The V segment lost 2 bases and the J segment 2 bases; nucleotides outside the gene matches: 7. This clone was observed a single time. Its antigen is unidentified. The sequence was collected from an adult with an advanced solid tumor such as melanoma, head and neck, liver or kidney cancer. V and J are TRBV6-5 and TRBJ2-3; 7 bases line up with TRBD1. This specimen was CD4+ or CD8+ T cells sorted from blood, taken in a trial of the OX40 agonist ivuxolimab. The CDR3 DNA follows: TGTGCCAGCAGTTACACCTCCGGGACAGTCACAGATACGCAGTATTTT. Its translation: CASSYTSGTVTDTQYF.